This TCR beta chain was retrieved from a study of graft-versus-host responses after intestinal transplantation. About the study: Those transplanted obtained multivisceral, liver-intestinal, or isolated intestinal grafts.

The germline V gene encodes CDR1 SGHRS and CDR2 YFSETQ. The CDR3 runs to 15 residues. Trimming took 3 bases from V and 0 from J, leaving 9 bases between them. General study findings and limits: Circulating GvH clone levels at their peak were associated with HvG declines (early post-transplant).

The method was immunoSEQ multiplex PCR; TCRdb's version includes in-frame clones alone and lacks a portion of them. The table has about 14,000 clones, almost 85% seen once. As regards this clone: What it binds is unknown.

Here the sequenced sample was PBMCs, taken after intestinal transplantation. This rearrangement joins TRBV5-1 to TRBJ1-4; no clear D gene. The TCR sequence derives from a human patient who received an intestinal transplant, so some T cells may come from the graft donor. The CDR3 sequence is CASSSSGSTNEKLFF. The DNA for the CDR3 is TGCGCCAGCAGCTCATCAGGTTCAACTAATGAAAAACTGTTTTTT.